Detailed here is one T cell receptor beta chain. Its antigen remains unidentified. The study isolated at least 6 million PBMCs from each sample. Each sample provided at least 6 micrograms of extracted total RNA. In germline, CDR1 is SGHRS, CDR2 YFSETQ. The CDR3 has 14 residues. V gave up 0 bases and J gave up 4 bases, with 11 bases separating them. The sample is drawn from a study of blood T cells in healthy people across ages. Notes on the study in general: When set beside aged donors, long-lived donors presented more naive CD4+ cells and higher diversity.

PCR was performed a second time for about 6 to 12 cycles using a sample-barcoded 5' primer and a J-beta primer mix. Each CDR3 protein is one row after TCRdb ran MiXCR on the 5' RACE reads. The sample comprises nearly 1 million distinct CDR3 sequences, roughly 51% of which are singletons, and about 21% rests with the top ten. This chain links TRBV5-1 with TRBJ2-7; tentatively, D is TRBD2 (6 bases). This sequence was found in a woman aged 55-75 years in good health. Specimen: blood. In DNA, the CDR3 is TGCGCCAGCAGCTTGGAAGCGGGCCTTTACGAGCAGTACTTC. It translates to CASSLEAGLYEQYF.